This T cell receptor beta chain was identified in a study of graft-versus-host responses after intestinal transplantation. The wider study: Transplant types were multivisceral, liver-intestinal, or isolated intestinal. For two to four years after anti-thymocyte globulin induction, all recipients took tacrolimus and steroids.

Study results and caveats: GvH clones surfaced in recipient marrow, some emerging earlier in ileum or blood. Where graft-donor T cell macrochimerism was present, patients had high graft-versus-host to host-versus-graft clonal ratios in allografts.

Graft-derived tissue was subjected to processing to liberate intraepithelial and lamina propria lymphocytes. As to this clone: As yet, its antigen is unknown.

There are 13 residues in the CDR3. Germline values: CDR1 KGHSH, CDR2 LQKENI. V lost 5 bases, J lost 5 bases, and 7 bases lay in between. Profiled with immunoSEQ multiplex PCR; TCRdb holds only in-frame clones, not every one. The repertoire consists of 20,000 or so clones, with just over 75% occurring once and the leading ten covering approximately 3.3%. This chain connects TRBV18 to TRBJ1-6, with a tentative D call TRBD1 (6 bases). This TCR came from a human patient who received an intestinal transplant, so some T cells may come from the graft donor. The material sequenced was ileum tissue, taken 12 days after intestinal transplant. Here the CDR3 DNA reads TGTGCCAGCTCATGGACAGATAATTCACCCCTCCACTTT. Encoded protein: CASSWTDNSPLHF.